This T cell receptor (beta chain) appears in the sequencing data of a study of multiple sclerosis patients with progressive multifocal leukoencephalopathy. The length of the CDR3 is 11 residues. V was trimmed by 3 bases and J by 10 bases, leaving 7 bases between them. The germline V gene has CDR1 PRHDT and CDR2 FYEKMQ (reference sequence). Regarding the study as a whole: Clones expanded at PML were already present before and during natalizumab.

The time point here: time of PML onset. JC virus DNA in cerebrospinal fluid confirmed the PML diagnosis. PML in natalizumab-treated patients developed after between about 15 and 56 months of natalizumab therapy. As concerns this clone: Its matching antigen is unknown.

The table came from immunoSEQ multiplex PCR; TCRdb's copy has only in-frame clones and leaves some out. The table has 25,000 to 35,000 clones, approximately 90% seen once. This TCR derives from a woman between 40 and 55 years old with progressive multifocal leukoencephalopathy. V is TRBV13 and J is TRBJ2-1, with D uncertain. The specimen was PBMCs, collected from a patient treated with natalizumab. The CDR3 loop is CASSFKGEQFF. The CDR3 DNA follows: TGTGCCAGCAGCTTTAAAGGAGAGCAGTTCTTC.